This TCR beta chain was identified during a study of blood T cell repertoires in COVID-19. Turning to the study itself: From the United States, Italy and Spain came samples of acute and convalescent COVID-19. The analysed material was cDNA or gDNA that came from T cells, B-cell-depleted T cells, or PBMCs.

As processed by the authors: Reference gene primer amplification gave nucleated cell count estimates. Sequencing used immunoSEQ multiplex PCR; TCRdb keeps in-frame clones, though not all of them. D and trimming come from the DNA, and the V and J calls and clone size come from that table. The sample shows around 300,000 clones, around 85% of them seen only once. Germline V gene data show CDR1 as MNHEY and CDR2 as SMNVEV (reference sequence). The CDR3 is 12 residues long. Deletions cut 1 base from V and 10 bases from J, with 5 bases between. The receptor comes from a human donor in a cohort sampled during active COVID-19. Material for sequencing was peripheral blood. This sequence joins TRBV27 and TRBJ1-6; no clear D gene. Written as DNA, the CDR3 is TGTGCCAGCAGTTTATTTGGCTCACCCCTCCACTTT. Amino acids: CASSLFGSPLHF.